This entry concerns a single T cell receptor (beta chain). Its antigen is undetermined. Systemic immunosuppression or a history of autoimmune disease excluded patients. CDR1 SGHRS and CDR2 YFSETQ come from the germline V gene. The V end lost 0 bases, the J end lost 2 bases, and 8 bases lay between the germline ends. This CDR3 comprises 14 residues. Here immunoSEQ multiplex PCR was the method, and the copy in TCRdb shows in-frame clones only, minus some. The sample includes tens of thousands of clones, more than 70% of them seen just once. The record originates from a study of OX40 agonist ivuxolimab in advanced cancers. Study results and caveats: Antigen targets of the expanded peripheral T cells went undetermined. Dosing at 0.1 to 3.0 mg/kg was accompanied by clonal expansion of CD4+ and CD8+ blood T cells by week 6. Relative to CD4+ cells, CD8+ T cells on average had more expanded clones.

The specimen was CD4+ or CD8+ T cells sorted from blood, collected in a trial of the OX40 agonist ivuxolimab. The rearrangement joins TRBV5-1 to TRBJ2-5; D unclear. This TCR came from an adult with an advanced solid tumor such as melanoma, head and neck, liver or kidney cancer. The CDR3 DNA reads TGCGCCAGCAGCTTGGGGGTACTGCAAGAGACCCAGTACTTC. Translating gives CASSLGVLQETQYF.